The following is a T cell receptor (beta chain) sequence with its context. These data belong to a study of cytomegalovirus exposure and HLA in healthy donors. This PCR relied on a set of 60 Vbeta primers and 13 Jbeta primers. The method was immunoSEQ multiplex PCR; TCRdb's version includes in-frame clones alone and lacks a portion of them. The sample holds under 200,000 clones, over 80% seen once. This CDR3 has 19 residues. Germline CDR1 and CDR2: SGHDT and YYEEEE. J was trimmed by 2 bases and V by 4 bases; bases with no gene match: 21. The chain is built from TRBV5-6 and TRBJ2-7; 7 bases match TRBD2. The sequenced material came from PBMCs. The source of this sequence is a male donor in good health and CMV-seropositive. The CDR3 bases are TGTGCCAGCAGCGCTAAGACTAGCTCACCCCAGCACGGTCCCTACGAGCAGTACTTC. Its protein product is CASSAKTSSPQHGPYEQYF.